The next 30 T cell receptor beta chains were all read from a single sample in a study of T-cell memory formation after mild COVID-19. TCRdb re-derived calls from the 5' RACE reads in MiXCR, one entry per CDR3 protein. The data hold 180,000 or so distinct CDR3 sequences, with 11% observed a single time. Material: PBMCs or a T cell subset sorted from them (not recorded which). The receptor set was obtained from a man in his late teens or twenties who had mild COVID-19 (a few samples of this study predate the infection). Cell type and time point are not known.

This clonotype was seen at least ten times. This chain uses TRBV5-1 with TRBJ1-6; TRBD1 might be the D (5 bases). Germline V gene sequence: CDR1 SGHRS, CDR2 YFSETQ. The CDR3 length is 16 residues. V lost 0 bases and J 8 bases, leaving 15 bases between the germline ends. CDR3 in amino acids: CASSLEAGGSYSPLHF. CDR3 bases: TGCGCCAGCAGCTTGGAGGCTGGGGGGAGTTATTCACCCCTCCACTTT.

This clonotype was counted at least ten times. The rearrangement uses TRBV12-3 or TRBV12-4 and TRBJ1-6, with 8 bases identical to TRBD1. The CDR3 runs 14 residues. V trimming: 1 base; J trimming: 10 bases; junction bases outside the gene matches: 3. CDR3 DNA sequence: TGTGCCAGCAGTTTAGGGGCAGGGGGCTCACCCCTCCACTTT. Residues: CASSLGAGGSPLHF.

In its sample, this clonotype was seen a few times. V is TRBV5-1 and J is TRBJ1-1; possible D gene TRBD1, 5 bases. Trimming pared 2 bases from V and 2 bases from J, leaving 7 bases between. CDR1 is SGHRS and CDR2 is YFSETQ in the germline V gene. CDR3 length equals 13 residues. CDR3 bases: TGCGCCAGCAGCTTCAGGGAAAACACTGAAGCTTTCTTT. Amino acids: CASSFRENTEAFF.

This sequence joins TRBV6-5 and TRBJ1-1, with a tentative D call TRBD1 (6 bases). CDR1 and CDR2 from the germline V gene are MNHEY and SVGAGI. The CDR3 is made up of 14 amino acids. Between the trimmed V and J ends, which lost 4 bases and 7 bases, there was a span of 16 bases. In DNA, the CDR3 is TGTGCCAGCAGTTTCAGAGACAGGTCCAGTGAAGCTTTCTTT. It encodes CASSFRDRSSEAFF.

This clonotype was seen a handful of times. CDR3 residues: CSATLQGTGTEAFF. CDR3 in DNA: TGCAGTGCCACATTACAGGGAACGGGAACTGAAGCTTTCTTT. V and J are TRBV20-1 and TRBJ1-1, with D possibly matching TRBD1 (6 bases). V gave up 6 bases and J gave up 5 bases, with 19 bases separating them. Germline V gene lookup returns CDR1 DFQATT and CDR2 SNEGSKA (reference sequence). The CDR3 loop spans 14 amino acids.

This clonotype showed up just a few times. The chain carries TRBV9 and TRBJ2-3, with D uncertain. CDR3 size: 16 residues. V was trimmed by 3 bases and J by 6 bases, leaving 20 bases between them. The germline CDR1 and CDR2 sequences are SGDLS and YYNGEE. CDR3: CASSAPLARHRDTQYF. The CDR3 DNA reads TGTGCCAGCAGCGCACCTTTAGCAAGGCATCGCGATACGCAGTATTTT.

Comments on this clonotype: The junction shows a germline mismatch at one end, possibly a read error. V is TRBV5-1 and J is TRBJ2-1; TRBD1 aligns across 9 bases. The germline CDR1 and CDR2 sequences are SGHRS and YFSETQ. This CDR3 comprises 14 residues. As DNA, the CDR3 is TGCGCCAGCACCTTGGACAGGGGTGGGGATGAGCAGTTCTTC. As protein: CASTLDRGGDEQFF.

The chain is built from TRBV5-1 and TRBJ1-4; weak D call: TRBD1 (6 bases). Germline loops: CDR1 SGHRS, CDR2 YFSETQ. CDR3 length: 14 amino acids. Trimming took off 4 bases at V and 6 bases at J, with 13 bases between the two ends. CDR3 loop: CASSPTGFHEKLFF. For the CDR3, the DNA is TGCGCCAGCAGCCCGACAGGATTTCATGAAAAACTGTTTTTT.

This clonotype turned up a few times. The rearrangement joins TRBV6-2 or TRBV6-3 to TRBJ2-3; TRBD2 is a possible D gene (6 bases). V lost 8 bases and J lost 2, with 11 bases in between. The germline CDR1 and CDR2 sequences are MNHEY and SVGEGT. CDR3 size: 13 residues. CDR3 coding DNA: TGTGCCAGCCGGTGGGGGGTCACAGATACGCAGTATTTT. It translates to CASRWGVTDTQYF.

The rearrangement uses TRBV20-1 and TRBJ1-4; D gene ambiguous. The CDR3 runs 15 residues. Per the germline V gene, CDR1 is DFQATT and CDR2 is SNEGSKA (reference sequence). Trimming left V 0 bases short and J 0 bases short, with 8 bases between. The CDR3 loop reads CSARDGGATNEKLFF. For the CDR3, the DNA is TGCAGTGCTAGAGATGGCGGGGCAACTAATGAAAAACTGTTTTTT.

This clonotype appeared many times. The V gene is TRBV9, the J gene TRBJ1-1; D unclear. This CDR3 contains 13 residues. The germline V gene has CDR1 SGDLS and CDR2 YYNGEE. V lost 2 bases and J 6 bases, leaving 11 bases between the germline ends. CDR3 sequence (DNA): TGTGCCAGCAGCGTCGGTGTTAGCGCTGAAGCTTTCTTT. Translation: CASSVGVSAEAFF.

The chain couples TRBV5-1 to TRBJ2-6, with D possibly matching TRBD1 (5 bases). This CDR3 is 15 amino acids long. The V gene's germline CDR1 is SGHRS and CDR2 YFSETQ. With 7 bases removed from V and 1 base from J, the gap between germline ends came to 12 bases. This CDR3 reads CASFAGPSGANVLTF. In DNA form, the CDR3 reads TGCGCCAGCTTTGCAGGGCCATCTGGGGCCAACGTCCTGACTTTC.

The V and J genes are TRBV18 and TRBJ1-1; TRBD1 might be the D (5 bases). The CDR3 has 15 amino acids. Deletions cut 6 bases from V and 3 bases from J, with 17 bases between. From germline, CDR1 is KGHSH and CDR2 LQKENI. The CDR3 loop is CASSPWDGGHTEAFF. The CDR3 DNA reads as TGTGCCAGCTCGCCCTGGGACGGTGGGCACACTGAAGCTTTCTTT.

The J gene is TRBJ1-6, the V gene TRBV5-1; a possible D gene is TRBD1 (5 bases). Trimming pared 1 base from V and 9 bases from J, leaving 17 bases between. The germline V gene has CDR1 SGHRS and CDR2 YFSETQ. The length of the CDR3 is 16 residues. This CDR3 reads CASSLNYAGPSSPLHF. DNA for the CDR3: TGCGCCAGCAGCTTGAATTACGCAGGGCCGAGTTCACCCCTCCACTTT.

This clonotype was counted between two and nine times. The chain links TRBV12-3 or TRBV12-4 to TRBJ2-7; D gene unclear. CDR3 length equals 14 residues. The V end lost 3 bases, the J end lost 2 bases, and 11 bases lay between the germline ends. The CDR3: CASSFRNPAYEQYF. CDR3 nucleotide sequence: TGTGCCAGCAGTTTTAGGAACCCCGCCTACGAGCAGTACTTC.

This chain uses TRBV11-1 with TRBJ1-1, with D tentatively TRBD1 (5 bases). Germline V gene lookup returns CDR1 SGHAT and CDR2 FQDESV (reference sequence). With 2 bases removed from V and 13 bases from J, the gap between germline ends came to 14 bases. The CDR3 extends over 12 amino acids. The CDR3 region is CASSLSNRKVFF. CDR3 sequence (DNA): TGTGCCAGCAGCTTATCGAACAGGAAGGTTTTCTTT.

The V gene is TRBV9, the J gene TRBJ1-4; D ambiguous. This CDR3 is 14 amino acids long. V was clipped by 4 bases and J by 0 bases, with 7 bases between them. CDR1 SGDLS and CDR2 YYNGEE come from the germline V gene. The CDR3 region is CASSTRATNEKLFF. As DNA, the CDR3 is TGTGCCAGCAGCACCCGTGCAACTAATGAAAAACTGTTTTTT.

This clonotype was seen ten or more times. The chain recombines TRBV20-1 with TRBJ2-7, with D hard to call. The CDR3 runs 12 residues. With 4 bases removed from V and 3 bases from J, the gap between germline ends came to 10 bases. Per the germline V gene, CDR1 is DFQATT and CDR2 is SNEGSKA (reference sequence). This CDR3 is CSAKRDIYEQYV. The CDR3 nucleotides read TGCAGTGCTAAAAGAGACATCTACGAGCAGTACGTC.

This clonotype appeared once. A read error may be the cause here, since a much bigger clone is one base away. The V gene is TRBV7-2, the J gene TRBJ1-5; TRBD1 agrees at 9 bases. This CDR3 has 15 amino acids. V was clipped by 5 bases and J by 4 bases; unmatched bases: 6. CDR1 SGHTA and CDR2 FQGNSA come from the germline V gene. CDR3 residues: CASSHPQGANQPQHF. The CDR3 DNA sequence: TGTGCCAGCAGCCACCCACAGGGGGCTAATCAGCCCCAGCATTTT.

The genes are TRBV5-5 and TRBJ1-5, with 8 bases aligning to TRBD1. V lost 1 base to trimming and J lost 3 bases; unmatched junction nucleotides: 6. CDR1 and CDR2 (germline): SGHKS, YYEKEE (reference sequence). There are 16 residues in the CDR3. DNA for the CDR3: TGTGCCAGCAGCTTGAAGGACAGGGTGGACAATCAGCCCCAGCATTTT. Translated, it gives CASSLKDRVDNQPQHF.

The V and J genes are TRBV10-3 and TRBJ2-7, with D possibly matching TRBD1 (6 bases). Trimming cost V 9 bases and J 0 bases, with 9 bases left between them. This CDR3 is built from 12 residues. The V gene's germline CDR1 is ENHRY and CDR2 SYGVKD. The CDR3 DNA follows: TGTGCCATGATGGACAGCTCCTACGAGCAGTACTTC. Protein product: CAMMDSSYEQYF.

The CDR3 loop reads CSVQVGGQSNEKLFF. CDR3 coding DNA: TGCAGCGTTCAGGTGGGAGGACAGTCCAATGAAAAACTGTTTTTT. This chain links TRBV29-1 with TRBJ1-4; weak D call: TRBD1 (6 bases). In germline, CDR1 is SQVTM, CDR2 ANQGSEA. V lost 5 bases, J lost 5 bases, and 18 bases lay in between. The CDR3 length is 15 residues. Based on the CDR3 plus reference TRBV29-1 and TRBJ1-4, the full variable domain is SAVISQKPSRDICQRGTSLTIQCQVDSQVTMMFWYRQQPGQSLTLIATANQGSEATYESGFVIDKFPISRPNLTFSTLTVSNMSPEDSSIYLCSVQVGGQSNEKLFFGSGTQLSVL.

This clonotype was seen a few times. The chain links TRBV6-5 to TRBJ1-5; TRBD1 aligns across 9 bases. With 6 bases clipped from V and 1 base from J, the junction kept 7 bases outside the gene matches. Germline V CDR1 and CDR2: MNHEY, SVGAGI. The CDR3 has 16 residues. CDR3 loop: CASRLTQGASNQPQHF. CDR3 coding DNA: TGTGCCAGCAGACTCACACAGGGGGCGAGCAATCAGCCCCAGCATTTT.

This clonotype has a count of ten or more. The CDR3 region has the DNA TGCAGTGCTGAACAAACCGGGACTAGCGTCCACGAGCAGTACTTC. This codes for CSAEQTGTSVHEQYF. The chain uses TRBV20-1 and TRBJ2-7, with 10 bases identical to TRBD2. Germline CDR1 reads DFQATT; CDR2 reads SNEGSKA (reference sequence). The CDR3 is 15 amino acids. V dropped 5 bases and J dropped 5; count of bases not matched to a gene: 12.

This chain uses TRBV20-1 with TRBJ1-6; perhaps TRBD1 as D (5 bases). V was cut by 3 bases and J by 3 bases, with 9 bases left in between. Germline V lookup: CDR1 DFQATT, CDR2 SNEGSKA (reference sequence). The CDR3 is 14 residues long. In DNA form, the CDR3 reads TGCAGTGCTAGGCAGGGATTCTATAATTCACCCCTCCACTTT. Its translation: CSARQGFYNSPLHF.

The sample holds a few counts of this clonotype. The chain combines TRBV7-7 with TRBJ2-1; TRBD1 might be the D (6 bases). Germline V gives CDR1 SSHAT, CDR2 FNYEAQ (reference sequence). The length of the CDR3 is 13 residues. With 3 bases removed from V and 5 bases from J, the gap between germline ends came to 8 bases. The DNA of the CDR3 is TGTGCCAGCAGCTTGGACAGAAACAATGAGCAGTTCTTC. Translation: CASSLDRNNEQFF.

The V gene is TRBV12-3 or TRBV12-4, the J gene TRBJ2-3; TRBD2 matches 7 bases. With V trimmed by 4 bases and J by 2 bases, 6 bases remained unmatched. CDR3 length equals 15 residues. The CDR3 here is CASSSAGTVTDTQYF. CDR3 sequence (DNA): TGTGCCAGCAGTTCAGCGGGAACCGTCACAGATACGCAGTATTTT.

This rearrangement joins TRBV5-1 to TRBJ1-2; 7 nucleotides line up with TRBD1. Germline V gene lookup returns CDR1 SGHRS and CDR2 YFSETQ. This CDR3 region has 14 residues. With 4 bases clipped from V and 0 bases from J, the junction kept 3 bases outside the gene matches. In DNA, the CDR3 is TGCGCCAGCAGCCCACAGGGGACTAACTATGGCTACACCTTC. Its translation is CASSPQGTNYGYTF.

This clonotype appeared a few times. The chain carries TRBV7-2 and TRBJ2-3, with TRBD1 identical over 7 bases. Looked up from germline, CDR1 is SGHTA and CDR2 is FQGNSA. V trimming: 5 bases; J trimming: 1 base; junction bases outside the gene matches: 6. The CDR3 consists of 15 residues. The CDR3 DNA sequence: TGTGCCAGCAGCCCCGACAGGGCCCGCACAGATACGCAGTATTTT. Its translation is CASSPDRARTDTQYF.

This clonotype was seen at least ten times. V is TRBV5-1 and J is TRBJ2-3; 7 nucleotides align to TRBD2. The CDR3 extends over 15 amino acids. Germline values: CDR1 SGHRS, CDR2 YFSETQ. V was clipped by 4 bases and J by 5 bases; unmatched bases: 10. The CDR3 region has the DNA TGCGCCAGCAGCCCCCGGGACGGGGGGATAGATACGCAGTATTTT. This translates into CASSPRDGGIDTQYF.